This T cell receptor beta chain was retrieved from a study of cytomegalovirus exposure and HLA in healthy donors (dated by TCRdb to the late 2010s). About the study as a whole: The roughly 650 repertoires of the first cohort and the 120 validation repertoires were produced on the same platform, according to a later analysis. Besides the first cohort of 666 subjects, a separate validation cohort made up of 120 different subjects was used. High-throughput TCR immunosequencing, statistical association of individual TCRs with disease status, and machine learning were combined to predict cytomegalovirus infection status. The aim of the study was to test whether cataloging public T cell receptors could identify signatures of past pathogen exposure.

Reading the germline V gene (reference sequence) gives CDR1 MNHEY and CDR2 SMNVEV. V loses 6 bases, J loses 0 bases, and the germline ends lie 11 bases apart. The CDR3, cysteine through phenylalanine, is 14 amino acids long. The kept DNA is CDR3 alone, 42 bases in frame from the first base. The donors were included in the validation cohort of over a hundred subjects, a group kept apart from the roughly 670-subject first cohort. The library was generated by the immunoSEQ multiplex PCR assay. In the source study's methods: To diagnose cytomegalovirus status from the catalog of TCR beta chain sequences, a statistical classification framework was built. The table comes from immuneACCESS by way of TCRdb, which keeps in-frame sequences with V and J called. Part of the clones is missing from these tables; in studies checked, under half for an unresolved V gene and the rest for unknown reasons. V, J and clone size are those of that table, while D and trimming were read from the DNA. This sample has approximately 300,000 clones in its table, and 80% to 90% of those were observed once. Of the sample, around 0.84% is held by the ten largest clones.

Overall study outcomes, separate from this receptor: A later analysis found that TCRs clustered in the first cohort also tended to co-occur in the approximately 120 validation repertoires, with approximately 95% of cluster scores above 0. The classifier was reported to diagnose cytomegalovirus status with high specificity and sensitivity in both the original cohort and the validation cohort. The study listed 150 to 200 TCR beta chains as associated with cytomegalovirus. A later analysis lacked HLA typing for the validation cohort, so it scored co-occurrence in that cohort across all 110 or so repertoires. A few of the identified cytomegalovirus-associated TCR beta chains were confirmed in vitro to be specific for cytomegalovirus antigens. According to the authors, the approach could potentially be generalized to other disease states and immunological phenotypes. Most TCR sequences were seen in very few donors, while some public TCRs were found in many individuals.

Note on this clone: The antigen it recognizes is unknown. No base quality values were provided; no much bigger clone lies one nucleotide off.

Sequencing was done on a sample of PBMCs. Here the chain combines TRBV27 and TRBJ2-5; the D segment could be TRBD2, given 6 matching bases. The TCR comes from a woman under 30 in good health and CMV-seronegative. The nucleotides are TGTGCCAGCAGGGAGGCGGGGTACCAAGAGACCCAGTACTTC. Its translation reads: CASREAGYQETQYF.